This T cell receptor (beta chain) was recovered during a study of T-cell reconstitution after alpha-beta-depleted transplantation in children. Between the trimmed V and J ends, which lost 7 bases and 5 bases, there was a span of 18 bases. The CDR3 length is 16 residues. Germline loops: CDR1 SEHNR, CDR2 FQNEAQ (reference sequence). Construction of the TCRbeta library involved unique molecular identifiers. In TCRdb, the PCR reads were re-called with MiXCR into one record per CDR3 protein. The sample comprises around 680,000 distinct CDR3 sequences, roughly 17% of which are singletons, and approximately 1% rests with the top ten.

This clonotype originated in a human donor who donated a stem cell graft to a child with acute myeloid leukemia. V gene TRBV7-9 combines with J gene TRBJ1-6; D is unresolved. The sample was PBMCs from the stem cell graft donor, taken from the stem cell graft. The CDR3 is CASTFSWAGDNSPLHF. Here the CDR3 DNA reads TGTGCCAGCACCTTCTCCTGGGCAGGCGATAATTCACCCCTCCACTTT.